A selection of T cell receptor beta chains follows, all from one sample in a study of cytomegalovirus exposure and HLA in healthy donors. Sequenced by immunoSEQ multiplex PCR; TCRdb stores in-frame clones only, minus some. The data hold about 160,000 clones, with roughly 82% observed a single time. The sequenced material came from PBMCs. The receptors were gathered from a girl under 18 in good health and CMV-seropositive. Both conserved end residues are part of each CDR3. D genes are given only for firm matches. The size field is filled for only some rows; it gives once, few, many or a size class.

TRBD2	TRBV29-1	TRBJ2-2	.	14	CSGLAGGSTGELFF	TGCAGCGGGTTAGCGGGGGGTAGCACCGGGGAGCTGTTTTTT
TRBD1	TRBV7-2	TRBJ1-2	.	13	CASSTRTGMGYTF	TGTGCCAGCAGCACCCGGACAGGGATGGGCTACACCTTC
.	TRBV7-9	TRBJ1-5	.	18	CASSPNDGTYYSNQPQHF	TGTGCCAGCAGCCCCAATGACGGGACATATTATAGCAATCAGCCCCAGCATTTT
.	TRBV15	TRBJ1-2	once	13	CATSSSQGYGYTF	TGTGCCACCAGCAGTTCCCAGGGCTATGGCTACACCTTC
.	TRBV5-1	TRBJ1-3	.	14	CASSQDLSGNTIYF	TGCGCCAGCAGCCAGGATCTCTCTGGAAACACCATATATTTT
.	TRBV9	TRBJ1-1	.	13	CASSPGQNTEAFF	TGTGCCAGCAGCCCGGGACAGAACACTGAAGCTTTCTTT
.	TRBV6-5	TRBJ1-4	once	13	CASSFLGGEKLFF	TGTGCCAGCAGTTTCCTGGGGGGAGAAAAACTGTTTTTT
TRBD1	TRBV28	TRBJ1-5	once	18	CASSLSPDRVSGNQPQHF	TGTGCCAGCAGTTTATCCCCCGACAGGGTGAGTGGCAATCAGCCCCAGCATTTT
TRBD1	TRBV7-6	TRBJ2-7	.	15	CASSLAPDRLYEQYF	TGTGCCAGCAGCTTAGCCCCGGACAGGCTCTACGAGCAGTACTTC
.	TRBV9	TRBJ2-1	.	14	CASSPSGEDNEQFF	TGTGCCAGCAGTCCTTCGGGGGAAGACAATGAGCAGTTCTTC
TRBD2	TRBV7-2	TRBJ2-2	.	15	CASSVRGGSTGELFF	TGTGCCAGCAGCGTACGGGGGGGTTCCACCGGGGAGCTGTTTTTT
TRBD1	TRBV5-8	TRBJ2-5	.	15	CASREYHRGSETQYF	TGTGCCAGCAGGGAATACCACAGGGGTTCGGAGACCCAGTACTTC
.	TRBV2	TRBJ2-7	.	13	CASSGVSGFEQYF	TGTGCCAGCAGTGGAGTCTCAGGGTTCGAGCAGTACTTC
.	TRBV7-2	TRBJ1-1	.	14	CASSSGGTLAEAFF	TGTGCCAGCAGCTCGGGGGGAACGTTAGCTGAAGCTTTCTTT
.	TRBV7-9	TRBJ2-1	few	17	CASSLGRLGAYYNEQFF	TGTGCCAGCAGCTTAGGGCGTCTGGGGGCCTACTACAATGAGCAGTTCTTC
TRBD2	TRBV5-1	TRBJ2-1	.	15	CASSFGTSGTTEQFF	TGCGCCAGCAGCTTCGGGACTAGCGGGACCACGGAGCAGTTCTTC
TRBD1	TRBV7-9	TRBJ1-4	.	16	CASSPVGTGDNEKLFF	TGTGCCAGCAGCCCCGTAGGGACAGGGGACAATGAAAAACTGTTTTTT
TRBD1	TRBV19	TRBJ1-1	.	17	CASSNPSDRGLNTEAFF	TGTGCCAGTAGTAACCCTTCCGACAGGGGCCTTAACACTGAAGCTTTCTTT
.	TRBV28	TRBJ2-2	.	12	CASSRGAGELFF	TGTGCCAGCAGTAGGGGCGCCGGGGAGCTGTTTTTT
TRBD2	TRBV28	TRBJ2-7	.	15	CASSLGGTLVYEQYF	TGTGCCAGCAGTTTGGGGGGGACGCTAGTTTACGAGCAGTACTTC
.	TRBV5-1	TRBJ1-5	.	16	CASSLGAGDSNQPQHF	TGCGCCAGCAGCTTGGGTGCAGGGGATAGCAATCAGCCCCAGCATTTT
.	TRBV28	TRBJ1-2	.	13	CASTSGGSYGYTF	TGTGCCAGCACCTCTGGGGGGAGCTATGGCTACACCTTC
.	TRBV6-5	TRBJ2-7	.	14	CASSYRAGRNEQYF	TGTGCCAGCAGTTACCGGGCAGGGAGGAACGAGCAGTACTTC
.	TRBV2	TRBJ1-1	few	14	CASSIQGMNTEAFF	TGTGCCAGCAGCATACAGGGAATGAACACTGAAGCTTTCTTT
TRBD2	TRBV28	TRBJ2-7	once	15	CASRAGTTSPHEQYF	TGTGCCAGCAGAGCCGGGACTACCTCTCCCCACGAGCAGTACTTC
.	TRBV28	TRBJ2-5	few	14	CASSSPTTQETQYF	TGTGCCAGCAGCTCCCCAACTACTCAAGAGACCCAGTACTTC
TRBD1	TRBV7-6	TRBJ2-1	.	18	CASSGPLTGTAPYNEQFF	TGTGCCAGCAGCGGACCTCTCACCGGGACAGCCCCCTACAATGAGCAGTTCTTC
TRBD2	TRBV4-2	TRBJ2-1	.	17	CASSQEPSGRGYNEQFF	TGTGCCAGCAGCCAAGAACCTAGCGGGAGGGGATACAATGAGCAGTTCTTC
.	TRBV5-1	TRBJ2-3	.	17	CASSLAPQEPFTDTQYF	TGCGCCAGCAGCTTGGCTCCCCAGGAACCCTTCACAGATACGCAGTATTTT
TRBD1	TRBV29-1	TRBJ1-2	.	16	CSVLTGPLGENYGYTF	TGCAGCGTGCTGACAGGGCCCCTCGGGGAAAACTATGGCTACACCTTC
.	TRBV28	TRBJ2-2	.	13	CASSFLYTGELFF	TGTGCCAGCAGTTTCTTGTACACCGGGGAGCTGTTTTTT
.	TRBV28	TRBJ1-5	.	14	CASSLVQGMMAQHF	TGTGCCAGCAGTTTAGTTCAGGGTATGATGGCCCAGCATTTT
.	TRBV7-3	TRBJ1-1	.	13	CASSLGPSGEAFF	TGTGCCAGCAGCCTCGGCCCTTCGGGTGAAGCTTTCTTT
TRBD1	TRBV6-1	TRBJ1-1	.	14	CASTRDRGLTEAFF	TGTGCCAGCACTCGGGACAGGGGATTGACTGAAGCTTTCTTT
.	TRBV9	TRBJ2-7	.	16	CASSASGRRRSYEQYF	TGTGCCAGCAGCGCGTCAGGGCGCCGCCGATCCTACGAGCAGTACTTC
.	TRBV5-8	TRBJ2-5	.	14	CASSLDRTRETQYF	TGTGCCAGCAGCTTGGACAGGACACGGGAGACCCAGTACTTC
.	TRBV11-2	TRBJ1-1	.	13	CASSLLSGVRAFF	TGTGCCAGCAGCCTTCTTTCCGGGGTACGGGCTTTCTTT
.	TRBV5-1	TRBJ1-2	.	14	CASSLRALNYGYTF	TGCGCCAGCAGTCTGAGGGCCCTTAACTATGGCTACACCTTC
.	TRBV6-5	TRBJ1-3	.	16	CASSYSMQERGNTIYF	TGTGCCAGCAGTTACTCGATGCAGGAAAGAGGAAACACCATATATTTT
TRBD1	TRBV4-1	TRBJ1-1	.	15	CASSQPGTEDTEAFF	TGCGCCAGCAGCCAACCCGGGACAGAGGACACTGAAGCTTTCTTT
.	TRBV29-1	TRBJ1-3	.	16	CSVDGDSEVSGNTIYF	TGCAGCGTTGACGGTGATTCGGAGGTCTCTGGAAACACCATATATTTT
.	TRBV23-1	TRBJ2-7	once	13	CASRFNQGYEQYF	TGCGCCAGCAGGTTCAATCAGGGGTACGAGCAGTACTTC
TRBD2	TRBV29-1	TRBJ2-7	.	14	CSVWTSGRINEQYF	TGCAGCGTCTGGACTAGCGGGAGGATAAACGAGCAGTACTTC
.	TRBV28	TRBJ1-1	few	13	CASSLGRYTEAFF	TGTGCCAGCAGTCTCGGTAGATACACTGAAGCTTTCTTT
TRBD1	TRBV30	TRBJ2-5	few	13	CAWSRTGQETQYF	TGTGCCTGGAGTAGGACAGGGCAAGAGACCCAGTACTTC